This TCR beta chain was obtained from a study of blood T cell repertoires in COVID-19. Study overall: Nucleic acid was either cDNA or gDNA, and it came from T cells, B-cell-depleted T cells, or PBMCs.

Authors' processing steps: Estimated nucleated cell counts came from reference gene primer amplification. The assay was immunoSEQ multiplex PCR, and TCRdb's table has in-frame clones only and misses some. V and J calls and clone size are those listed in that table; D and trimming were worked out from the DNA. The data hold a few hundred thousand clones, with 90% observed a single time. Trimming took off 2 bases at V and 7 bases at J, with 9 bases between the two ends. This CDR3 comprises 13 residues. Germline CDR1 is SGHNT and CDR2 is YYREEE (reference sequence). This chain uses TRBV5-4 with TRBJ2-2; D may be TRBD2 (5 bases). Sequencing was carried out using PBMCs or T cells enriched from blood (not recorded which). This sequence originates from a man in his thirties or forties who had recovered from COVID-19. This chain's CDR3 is CASSFYGGGELFF. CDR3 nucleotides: TGTGCCAGCAGCTTCTACGGAGGCGGGGAGCTGTTTTTT.